This T cell receptor beta chain was identified in a study of blood T cell repertoires in COVID-19. Study-level background: Acute and convalescent COVID-19 specimens originated in the United States, Italy and Spain. T cells, B-cell-depleted T cells, or PBMCs supplied cDNA or gDNA.

CDR3 length equals 15 residues. Germline V gene sequence: CDR1 PRHDT, CDR2 FYEKMQ (reference sequence). V gave up 2 bases and J gave up 1 base, with 11 bases separating them. Authors' methods: Estimates of nucleated cell counts were drawn from the amplification of reference gene primers. Repertoires were generated with immunoSEQ multiplex PCR, while TCRdb's copy carries only in-frame clones and drops some. D and trimming come from the DNA, and the V and J calls and clone size come from that table. Of 80,000 to 100,000 clones in the sample, 90% were seen once. The rearrangement uses TRBV13 and TRBJ2-5; weak D call: TRBD1 (8 bases). The sample comprised peripheral blood. The sequence came from a human donor with active COVID-19. The donor label of this sample is uncertain. The CDR3 loop is CASSLYRGGQETQYF. Written as DNA, the CDR3 is TGTGCCAGCAGCTTATACAGGGGGGGCCAAGAGACCCAGTACTTC.